The T cell receptor beta chain described here comes from a study of Graves' ophthalmopathy and Graves' hyperthyroidism. J lost 8 bases, V lost 3 bases, and 6 bases had no gene match. The CDR3 extends over 15 amino acids. The authors amplified TCR beta CDR3 regions from RNA transcripts. HTBI-primed RT-PCR formed the first round, and a multiplex PCR formed the second. TCRdb re-derived calls from the multiplex PCR reads in MiXCR, one entry per CDR3 protein. This sample has over a million distinct CDR3 sequences, with roughly 35% found just once. This clonotype was seen a few times. This chain uses TRBV12-3 or TRBV12-4 with TRBJ1-6, with TRBD1 matching 8 bases. Material for sequencing was peripheral blood or thyroid tissue (not recorded which). The sequence derives from an adult man with Graves' hyperthyroidism. In DNA, the CDR3 is TGTGCCAGCAGTTTTTTTTTACAGGGGGATTCACCCCTCCACTTT. Its translation is CASSFFLQGDSPLHF.